This passage covers 15 T cell receptor beta chains from one sample sequenced in a study of blood T cell repertoires in COVID-19 (dated by TCRdb to between 2020 and 2021). The method was the immunoSEQ multiplex PCR assay. TCRdb retrieved this table from immuneACCESS and kept in-frame rearrangements only. Not all clones are present; in checked studies, unresolved V genes account for under half, and no reason is known for the remainder. For this sample there are 150,000 or so clones; 90% to 95% appear just once. The ten largest make up roughly 0.56% of the sample. The sequenced sample consisted of peripheral blood. These receptors were taken from a man aged 50-60 years with acute or convalescent COVID-19.

This chain uses TRBV29-1 with TRBJ1-1; D is perhaps TRBD1 (5 bases). Germline V CDR1 and CDR2: SQVTM, ANQGSEA. The germline V and J ends were trimmed by 7 bases and 0 bases, with 15 bases remaining between them. The CDR3 extends over 14 amino acids. CDR3: CSAFGAQMNTEAFF. The CDR3 DNA reads as TGCAGCGCTTTTGGGGCCCAGATGAACACTGAAGCTTTCTTT.

The chain employs TRBV7-2 and TRBJ2-2; 8 positions agree with TRBD1. Germline trimming cut 2 bases from V and 4 bases from J; bases unmatched to any gene: 9. Germline CDR1 SGHTA, CDR2 FQGNSA. CDR3 length: 17 amino acids. DNA of the CDR3: TGTGCCAGCAGCTTAACCCCCCAGGGGGCGCGCACCGGGGAGCTGTTTTTT. Protein sequence: CASSLTPQGARTGELFF.

The chain joins TRBV5-8 to TRBJ2-3; TRBD1 matches at 8 bases. Germline V gives CDR1 SGHTS, CDR2 YDEGEE. Trimming cost V 3 bases and J 9 bases; bases outside gene matches: 15. The CDR3 totals 16 residues. This CDR3 is CASSSGTGGARVTQYF. For the CDR3, the DNA is TGTGCCAGCAGCTCGGGGACAGGAGGGGCTAGGGTCACGCAGTATTTT.

The chain has TRBV27 and TRBJ1-1; a possible D gene is TRBD1 (5 bases). CDR3 length: 15 residues. CDR1 is MNHEY and CDR2 is SMNVEV in the germline V gene (reference sequence). With 0 bases removed from V and 7 bases from J, the gap between germline ends came to 15 bases. In DNA, the CDR3 is TGTGCCAGCAGTTTATCGCGGGCAGGGAGGGGTGAAGCTTTCTTT. Translated: CASSLSRAGRGEAFF.

The rearrangement joins TRBV7-6 to TRBJ2-2, with D possibly TRBD1 on 6 matching bases. The CDR3 spans 13 residues. V was shortened by 7 bases and J by 7 bases, with 13 bases between the two germline ends. From germline, CDR1 is SGHVS and CDR2 FNYEAQ. CDR3 region: CASTLGAGGELFF. In nucleotides, the CDR3 is TGTGCCAGCACCCTGGGGGCGGGCGGGGAGCTGTTTTTT.

The count of this clone is one. CDR3 residues: CASSPRLAGGSYNEQFF. The CDR3 nucleotides read TGCGCCAGCAGCCCGCGACTAGCGGGAGGGTCCTACAATGAGCAGTTCTTC. This chain connects TRBV4-1 to TRBJ2-1, with 14 bases matching TRBD2. Losses at the gene ends were 4 bases for V and 1 base for J; bases not matched to a gene: 3. Germline CDR1 and CDR2: MGHRA and YSYEKL. CDR3 size: 17 residues.

The rearrangement links TRBV28 to TRBJ2-4, with 8 positions matching TRBD1. The CDR3 consists of 14 residues. Germline V lookup: CDR1 MDHEN, CDR2 SYDVKM. With V trimmed by 6 bases and J by 7 bases, 8 bases remained unmatched. CDR3 protein: CASRLQGAGNIQYF. Written as DNA, the CDR3 is TGTGCCAGCAGGCTCCAGGGGGCAGGGAACATTCAGTACTTC.

The chain employs TRBV7-9 and TRBJ2-5; 7 positions match TRBD1. Germline V gene data show CDR1 as SEHNR and CDR2 as FQNEAQ (reference sequence). The CDR3 length is 14 residues. V lost 11 bases and J lost 5; bases outside the gene matches: 14. The CDR3 loop reads CAGDRDLTLETQYF. CDR3 bases: TGTGCCGGAGACAGGGATTTGACGTTGGAGACCCAGTACTTC.

This chain joins TRBV24-1 and TRBJ1-3, with unresolved D. V was pared by 4 bases and J by 0 bases, with 21 bases between. CDR3 length: 19 residues. CDR1 and CDR2 (germline): KGHDR, SFDVKD. This chain's CDR3 is CATSDPSALRDSSGNTIYF. The CDR3 region has the DNA TGTGCCACCAGTGACCCCAGCGCTCTACGGGATAGCTCTGGAAACACCATATATTTT.

The CDR3, as DNA: TGTGCCAGCAGCCCAACTAGCGGGACACAAGAGACCCAGTACTTC. Encoded protein: CASSPTSGTQETQYF. The chain links TRBV6-5 to TRBJ2-5, with TRBD2 identical over 10 bases. Germline loops: CDR1 MNHEY, CDR2 SVGAGI. Losses at the gene ends were 6 bases for V and 2 bases for J; bases not matched to a gene: 6. The CDR3 is made up of 15 amino acids.

The genes are TRBV6-5 and TRBJ2-7, with 7 bases identical to TRBD2. From germline, CDR1 is MNHEY and CDR2 SVGAGI. The V gene end was trimmed by 2 bases and the J gene end by 5 bases; junction bases not matched to a gene: 12. This CDR3 is built from 16 residues. In nucleotides, the CDR3 is TGTGCCAGCAGTTACGGTGGGGGAGGGCCCCGGGACGAGCAGTACTTC. Translating gives CASSYGGGGPRDEQYF.

The chain joins TRBV2 to TRBJ2-3; TRBD1 might be the D (6 bases). The length of the CDR3 is 14 residues. Deletions cut 6 bases from V and 0 bases from J, with 10 bases between. CDR1 and CDR2 (germline): SNHLY, FYNNEI. The CDR3 loop reads CASRDGQSTDTQYF. CDR3 bases: TGTGCCAGCAGAGACGGACAGAGCACAGATACGCAGTATTTT.

This rearrangement joins TRBV27 to TRBJ2-2; D is perhaps TRBD2 (9 bases). V was shortened by 2 bases and J by 7 bases, with 26 bases between the two germline ends. The CDR3 is made up of 19 amino acids. Germline loops: CDR1 MNHEY, CDR2 SMNVEV (reference sequence). CDR3 sequence: CASSLARGQLAGAYGELFF. CDR3 in DNA: TGTGCCAGCAGTTTAGCCAGGGGGCAGTTAGCGGGAGCCTACGGGGAGCTGTTTTTT.

J is TRBJ2-3 and V is TRBV9; D gene uncertain. Trimming removed 2 bases at V and 0 bases at J, with 13 bases between. Germline CDR1 and CDR2: SGDLS and YYNGEE. The CDR3 is 16 residues long. CDR3 protein: CASSVSSVLSTDTQYF. CDR3 bases: TGTGCCAGCAGCGTGTCCAGCGTCCTCAGCACAGATACGCAGTATTTT.

The chain joins TRBV6-6 to TRBJ2-3; 9 bases map to TRBD2. CDR3 length: 14 amino acids. V was pared by 6 bases and J by 1 base, with 2 bases of the junction left unmatched. CDR1 is MNHNY and CDR2 is SVGAGI in the germline V gene (reference sequence). The CDR3 spells CASRRTSGTDTQYF. CDR3 sequence (DNA): TGTGCCAGCAGACGGACTAGCGGCACAGATACGCAGTATTTT.